Listed here are 31 T cell receptor beta chains from one sample, sequenced in a study of blood T cells in healthy people across ages (dated by TCRdb to between 2014 and 2017). The library was obtained by 5' RACE. The data were produced on an Illumina HiSeq 2500. A second PCR of about 6 to 12 cycles was performed with a sample-barcoded 5' primer and a J-beta primer mix. In TCRdb, the public reads were trimmed at Q25 with fastp and aligned with MiXCR, with productive beta chains retained. Entries that share a CDR3 protein sequence are merged under the most common genes and DNA. Recorded for this sample are roughly 700,000 distinct CDR3 sequences; 32% of them occurred a single time. Less than 20% of the sample goes to the ten largest clones. The material sequenced was blood. The source of these receptors is an elderly woman in good health. Donor details come from another sample of the same person, matched by shared clones.

This clonotype showed up many times. The rearrangement joins TRBV7-8 to TRBJ1-2; no reliable D call. With 4 bases removed from V and 6 bases from J, the gap between germline ends came to 9 bases. The CDR3 is 12 amino acids. Germline CDR1 and CDR2: SGHVS and FQNEAQ. The CDR3 reads CASSSPGHGYTF. In DNA form, the CDR3 reads TGTGCCAGCAGCTCCCCTGGCCATGGCTACACCTTC.

The chain combines TRBV20-1 with TRBJ1-1; D gene uncertain. Germline assignment: CDR1 DFQATT and CDR2 SNEGSKA (reference sequence). This CDR3 contains 13 residues. Trimming cost V 0 bases and J 5 bases, with 10 bases left between them. DNA of the CDR3: TGCAGTGCTAGAGATGTTGCGGGGACTGAAGCTTTCTTT. It is translated as CSARDVAGTEAFF.

Comment on this clonotype: This could be a read error, since a much larger clone is one nucleotide away. V usage is TRBV5-1 and J usage is TRBJ2-5; 13 nucleotides line up with TRBD2. The V segment lost 3 bases and the J segment 5 bases; nucleotides outside the gene matches: 4. The CDR3 runs 15 residues. Germline values: CDR1 SGHRS, CDR2 YFSETQ. CDR3 region: CASSSGLAGWETQYF. In DNA, the CDR3 is TGCGCCAGCAGCTCGGGACTAGCGGGGTGGGAGACCCAGTACTTC. Complete variable domain (other parts from reference TRBV5-1 and TRBJ2-5): KAGVTQTPRYLIKTRGQQVTLSCSPISGHRSVSWYQQTPGQGLQFLFEYFSETQRNKGNFPGRFSGRQFSNSRSEMNVSTLELGDSALYLCASSSGLAGWETQYFGPGTRLLVL.

Details on this clonotype: This may be a read error, as it is one base from a much larger clone. The chain combines TRBV15 with TRBJ1-2, with D unclear. The CDR3 sequence is 13 residues long. Germline loops: CDR1 LNHNV, CDR2 YYDKDF (reference sequence). Trimming pared 0 bases from V and 6 bases from J, leaving 8 bases between. Here the CDR3 reads CATSRELDHGYTF. CDR3 coding DNA: TGTGCCACCAGCAGAGAGCTGGATCATGGCTACACCTTC.

This clonotype was observed at least ten times. The chain joins TRBV10-3 to TRBJ2-6, with TRBD1 matching 10 bases. The CDR3 consists of 19 residues. V shed 3 bases and J 0 bases; nucleotides not matched to a gene: 8. The germline gives CDR1 ENHRY, CDR2 SYGVKD. The CDR3, as DNA: TGTGCCATCAGTGATGGGCCCGGGACAGGGGACTCTGGGGCCAACGTCCTGACTTTC. This gives the protein CAISDGPGTGDSGANVLTF.

This clonotype appeared many times. The chain employs TRBV7-2 and TRBJ2-5; possibly TRBD2 for D (6 bases). Germline lookup yields CDR1 SGHTA and CDR2 FQGNSA. This CDR3 spans 16 amino acids. The V gene lost 5 bases and the J gene lost 5 bases, with 21 bases spanning the gap. The CDR3 sequence: CASSPLLGGGTETQYF. As DNA, the CDR3 is TGTGCCAGCAGCCCCCTCCTTGGTGGAGGGACGGAGACCCAGTACTTC.

This clonotype has ten or more counts. The chain links TRBV27 to TRBJ2-7; the D is unclear. The germline V and J ends were trimmed by 7 bases and 2 bases, with 18 bases remaining between them. CDR1 is MNHEY and CDR2 is SMNVEV in the germline V gene (reference sequence). The CDR3 loop spans 15 amino acids. In nucleotides, the CDR3 is TGTGCCAGCAAGTCCCTGAAAGGGCCCACCTACGAGCAGTACTTC. The encoded protein is CASKSLKGPTYEQYF.

This clonotype was counted a single time. The chain recombines TRBV6-1 with TRBJ1-5, with D possibly TRBD1 on 6 matching bases. This CDR3 region has 17 residues. Germline-derived CDR1 and CDR2 are MNHNS and SASEGT. V lost 7 bases, J lost 0 bases, and 19 bases lay in between. CDR3 sequence: CASIFGRGGYSNQPQHF. DNA of the CDR3: TGTGCCAGCATATTTGGAAGGGGGGGGTATAGCAATCAGCCCCAGCATTTT.

The rearrangement uses TRBV12-3 or TRBV12-4 and TRBJ2-7, with D perhaps being TRBD1 or TRBD2 (5 bases each). Trimming stripped 6 bases from V and 6 bases from J, with 18 bases between. The CDR3 runs 14 residues. In DNA form, the CDR3 reads TGTGCCAGCAGCCTCCATAACAGGAGGCCCGAGCAGTACTTC. This codes for CASSLHNRRPEQYF.

This clonotype has ten or more counts. This chain joins TRBV15 and TRBJ2-7, with 8 nucleotides matching TRBD1. The ends lost 3 bases at V and 6 bases at J; junction bases unmatched: 7. The length of the CDR3 is 14 residues. CDR1 is LNHNV, CDR2 YYDKDF, per germline (reference sequence). In nucleotides, the CDR3 is TGTGCCACCAGCAGGAGGGGTCAGGGGGCCGAGCAGTACTTC. Its protein product is CATSRRGQGAEQYF.

This chain links TRBV5-6 with TRBJ1-2; D uncertain. V shed 4 bases and J shed 9 bases, with 19 bases lying between them. Germline V gene sequence: CDR1 SGHDT, CDR2 YYEEEE. The CDR3 extends over 14 amino acids. CDR3 bases: TGTGCCAGCAGCCTTGGTATAAGGGTAAATAGCTACACCTTC. It is translated as CASSLGIRVNSYTF.

This clonotype was detected ten times or more. The chain employs TRBV6-5 and TRBJ2-5; D is ambiguous. CDR3 length equals 13 residues. The germline V and J ends were trimmed by 6 bases and 5 bases, with 13 bases remaining between them. Germline CDR1 is MNHEY and CDR2 is SVGAGI. The CDR3, as DNA: TGTGCCAGCAGGGCCTCTTTTCGGGAGACCCAGTACTTC. This sequence encodes CASRASFRETQYF.

This clonotype occurred many times. The V gene is TRBV30, the J gene TRBJ1-2; the D is unclear. The CDR3 sequence is 13 residues long. Germline V gene sequence: CDR1 GTSNPN, CDR2 SVGIG (reference sequence). The ends were cut back, 2 bases at V and 8 bases at J, with 15 bases in the middle. CDR3 amino acids: CAWSRGTLEGYTF. CDR3 nucleotide sequence: TGTGCCTGGAGTCGAGGTACACTGGAAGGCTACACCTTC.

In this sample, this clonotype turned up a few times. This rearrangement joins TRBV7-3 to TRBJ1-1; the D gene is possibly TRBD1 (6 bases). This CDR3 is built from 16 residues. The V and J ends lost 4 bases and 7 bases respectively, with 22 bases between them. CDR1 is SGHTA and CDR2 is FQGTGA in the germline V gene. In nucleotides, the CDR3 is TGTGCCAGCAGCTCAAACTCCCCAGGGGTGAAGGGTGAAGCTTTCTTT. This encodes CASSSNSPGVKGEAFF.

Concerning this clonotype: This could be a read error, since a much larger clone is one nucleotide away. The chain couples TRBV5-1 to TRBJ2-1; 12 nucleotides line up with TRBD2. The DNA end lines up better with TRBJ2-7; the J call may be wrong. Germline values: CDR1 SGHRS, CDR2 YFSETQ. The length of the CDR3 is 19 residues. CDR3 residues: CASTKGASGGVSSYNEQYF. CDR3 bases: TGCGCCAGCACCAAAGGGGCTAGCGGGGGGGTCAGCTCCTACAATGAGCAGTACTTC.

The chain recombines TRBV6-6 with TRBJ1-2; D perhaps matches TRBD1 (6 bases). Germline-derived CDR1 and CDR2 are MNHNY and SVGAGI (reference sequence). The CDR3 runs to 12 residues. V lost 6 bases, J lost 5 bases, and 10 bases lay in between. CDR3 protein: CASRAGEYGYTF. For the CDR3, the DNA is TGTGCCAGCAGGGCAGGGGAATATGGCTACACCTTC.

This clonotype was found many times. This sequence joins TRBV12-3 or TRBV12-4 and TRBJ1-5, with 7 nucleotides matching TRBD1. With V trimmed by 7 bases and J by 7 bases, 7 bases remained unmatched. The CDR3 covers 13 residues. The CDR3 nucleotides read TGTGCCAGCACTTCGACAGGGAAACAGCCCCAGCATTTT. It translates to CASTSTGKQPQHF.

On this clonotype: A read error is possible here, since a much larger clone lies one base away. The chain links TRBV20-1 to TRBJ1-2; TRBD1 matches 9 bases. CDR1 and CDR2 from the germline V gene are DFQATT and SNEGSKA (reference sequence). This CDR3 region has 15 residues. The CDR3: CSARPDRGFNCGYTF. The CDR3 bases are TGCAGTGCTAGACCTGACAGGGGGTTTAACTGTGGCTACACCTTC.

This clonotype has just a few counts. The chain links TRBV30 to TRBJ1-1; 10 positions agree with TRBD1. This CDR3 has 15 amino acids. The V gene end was trimmed by 4 bases and the J gene end by 0 bases; junction bases not matched to a gene: 5. Per the germline V gene, CDR1 is GTSNPN and CDR2 is SVGIG (reference sequence). CDR3 DNA sequence: TGTGCCTGGAAGACAGGGGGCGCGATGAACACTGAAGCTTTCTTT. It specifies CAWKTGGAMNTEAFF. Full variable domain (outside the CDR3, taken from reference TRBV30 and TRBJ1-1): SQTIHQWPATLVQPVGSPLSLECTVEGTSNPNLYWYRQAAGRGLQLLFYSVGIGQISSEVPQNLSASRPQDRQFILSSKKLLLSDSGFYLCAWKTGGAMNTEAFFGQGTRLTVV.

The CDR3 sequence is CASSGPKEQFF. Written as DNA, the CDR3 is TGTGCCAGCAGTGGACCCAAGGAGCAGTTCTTC. The V gene is TRBV6-1, the J gene TRBJ2-1; D remains ambiguous. Germline V CDR1 and CDR2: MNHNS, SASEGT. The CDR3 length is 11 residues. The V end lost 4 bases, the J end lost 10 bases, and 8 bases lay between the germline ends.

This clonotype occurred many times. The chain links TRBV6-6 to TRBJ2-7, with D perhaps TRBD2 (5 bases). The CDR3 consists of 14 residues. The ends were cut back, 7 bases at V and 2 bases at J, with 15 bases in the middle. In germline, CDR1 is MNHNY, CDR2 SVGAGI (reference sequence). For the CDR3, the DNA is TGTGCCAGCATGGCGAGGGCAGGCGCCTACGAGCAGTACTTC. Translation gives CASMARAGAYEQYF.

This clonotype was picked up many times. This chain uses TRBV28 with TRBJ2-4; D is uncertain. This CDR3 spans 15 amino acids. Germline CDR1 reads MDHEN; CDR2 reads SYDVKM. The V end was cut by 3 bases, the J end by 0 bases, with 9 bases between. CDR3 protein: CASSLGELAKNIQYF. The CDR3 DNA sequence: TGTGCCAGCAGTTTGGGTGAGCTAGCCAAAAACATTCAGTACTTC.

V is TRBV29-1 and J is TRBJ1-1; 7 bases are shared with TRBD1. The CDR3 totals 13 residues. Germline CDR1 is SQVTM and CDR2 is ANQGSEA. V shed 5 bases, J shed 3 bases, and the junction held 6 bases outside the gene matches. CDR3 loop: CSVWGQMDTEAFF. Written as DNA, the CDR3 is TGCAGCGTTTGGGGACAGATGGACACTGAAGCTTTCTTT.

Ten or more counts support this clonotype. The V gene is TRBV7-2, the J gene TRBJ2-3; 7 nucleotides line up with TRBD2. The junction had 5 bases not matched to a gene; V was cut back by 4 bases and J by 10 bases. The germline CDR1 and CDR2 sequences are SGHTA and FQGNSA. This CDR3 is built from 12 residues. CDR3 coding DNA: TGTGCCAGCAGCTCTCGGGGGGTTGCGCAGTATTTT. It translates to CASSSRGVAQYF.

The sample holds a few counts of this clonotype. This may arise from a read error, as a much more abundant clone is one base away. The chain joins TRBV5-1 to TRBJ2-7; no clear D. The DNA end favors TRBJ2-5, so the J call may be wrong. There are 14 residues in the CDR3. Germline CDR1 reads SGHRS; CDR2 reads YFSETQ. The CDR3 protein is CASSLATSWETQYF. The CDR3 DNA reads as TGCGCCAGCAGCTTGGCAACTTCATGGGAGACCCAGTACTTC.

This clonotype was counted between two and nine times. This rearrangement joins TRBV6-2 or TRBV6-3 to TRBJ1-1; D remains unclear. The CDR3 totals 14 residues. The germline gives CDR1 MNHEY, CDR2 SVGEGT. Trimming removed 8 bases from V and 0 bases from J, with 13 bases in between. DNA of the CDR3: TGTGCCAGCGTGAGGTCCAACCTGAACACTGAAGCTTTCTTT. It yields the protein CASVRSNLNTEAFF.

This clonotype is a singleton in its sample. A much larger clonotype is one base distant, so this may be a read error. The conserved closing phenylalanine or tryptophan is absent in this CDR3, likely reflecting a read error. The J gene is TRBJ1-2, the V gene TRBV18; unclear D gene. The CDR3 has 14 residues. Trimming removed 3 bases at V and 4 bases at J, with 12 bases between. The V gene's germline CDR1 is KGHSH and CDR2 LQKENI. The CDR3 protein is CASSPGSPSYGYTC. CDR3 sequence (DNA): TGTGCCAGCTCACCGGGGAGTCCCAGCTATGGCTACACCTGC.

Only a few counts were recorded for this clonotype. The genes are TRBV12-3 or TRBV12-4 and TRBJ2-5, with D uncertain. The germline V and J ends were trimmed by 7 bases and 5 bases, with 14 bases remaining between them. The CDR3 spans 13 residues. The CDR3 loop is CASKYGIGETQYF. The CDR3 DNA reads TGTGCCAGCAAATACGGTATTGGGGAGACCCAGTACTTC.

This clonotype was counted at least ten times. J is TRBJ2-5 and V is TRBV10-3, with 12 bases identical to TRBD2. After removal of 7 bases from V and 5 bases from J, the junction contained 5 bases not matched to a gene. CDR1 is ENHRY and CDR2 is SYGVKD in the germline V gene. The CDR3 spans 14 residues. The CDR3 region is CAINPSGGGETQYF. Here the CDR3 DNA reads TGTGCCATCAATCCTAGCGGGGGGGGTGAGACCCAGTACTTC.

The chain carries TRBV5-1 and TRBJ1-2; 9 positions match TRBD1. After removal of 0 bases from V and 6 bases from J, the junction contained 6 bases not matched to a gene. Per germline, CDR1 SGHRS and CDR2 YFSETQ. The CDR3 spans 15 residues. The DNA of the CDR3 is TGCGCCAGCAGCTTGGCGGGACAGGGTCAACATGGCTACACCTTC. Amino acids: CASSLAGQGQHGYTF.

This clonotype was seen only a few times. A much more abundant neighbour one base away suggests this may be a read error. The chain is built from TRBV3-1 and TRBJ1-5, with D perhaps matching TRBD1 (6 bases). Germline assignment: CDR1 LGHDT and CDR2 YNNKEL (reference sequence). Trimming cost V 3 bases and J 9 bases, with 15 bases left between them. The CDR3 has 14 amino acids. The CDR3 loop is CASSQSPGDRPQHF. The CDR3 DNA follows: TGTGCCAGCAGCCAGTCTCCAGGGGATCGGCCCCAGCATTTT.